The T cell receptor (beta chain) described here comes from a study of T-cell memory formation after mild COVID-19. At the level of the study: TCR clusters showed largely donor specificity.

TCRdb passed the 5' RACE reads through MiXCR, listing each CDR3 protein once. Of 300,000 to 400,000 distinct CDR3 sequences listed, roughly an eighth are singletons. With 0 bases removed from V and 5 bases from J, the gap between germline ends came to 16 bases. Per the germline V gene, CDR1 is MNHEY and CDR2 is SMNVEV (reference sequence). The CDR3 sequence is 16 residues long. The source of this sequence is a man in his late teens or twenties who had mild COVID-19 (a few samples of this study predate the infection). Cell type and time point are not known. The genes are TRBV27 and TRBJ1-1, with TRBD1 as a possible D gene (5 bases). Sequencing input: PBMCs or a T cell subset sorted from them (not recorded which). The CDR3 region is CASSLSRGGVGTEAFF. Written as DNA, the CDR3 is TGTGCCAGCAGTTTATCGAGGGGAGGGGTAGGGACTGAAGCTTTCTTT.